This T cell receptor beta chain stems from a study of blood T cell repertoires in COVID-19. Germline CDR1 reads MDHEN; CDR2 reads SYDVKM. The CDR3 is 12 amino acids. V was pared by 5 bases and J by 7 bases, with 11 bases between. Data came from immunoSEQ multiplex PCR; TCRdb stores just in-frame clones and leaves some out. The table has some 130,000 clones, around 89% seen once. The TCR originated in a man aged 50 or older with acute or convalescent COVID-19. This sequence joins TRBV28 and TRBJ1-2; maybe TRBD1 (6 bases). The material sequenced was peripheral blood. CDR3 bases: TGTGCCAGCAGTCCTCTACAGGGTGGCTACACCTTC. Its protein product is CASSPLQGGYTF.